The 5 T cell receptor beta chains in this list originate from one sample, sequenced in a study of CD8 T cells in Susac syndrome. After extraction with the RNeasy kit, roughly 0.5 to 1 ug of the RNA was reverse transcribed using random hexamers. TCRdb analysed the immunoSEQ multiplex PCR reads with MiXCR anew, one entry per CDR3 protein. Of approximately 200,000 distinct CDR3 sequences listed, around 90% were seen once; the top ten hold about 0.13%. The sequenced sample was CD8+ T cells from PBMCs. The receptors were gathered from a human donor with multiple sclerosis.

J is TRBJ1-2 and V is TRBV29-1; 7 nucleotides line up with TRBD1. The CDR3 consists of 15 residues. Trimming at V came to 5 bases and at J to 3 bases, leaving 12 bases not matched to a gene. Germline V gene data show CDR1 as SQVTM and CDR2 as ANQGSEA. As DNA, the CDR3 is TGCAGCGTTTTCCTCGACAGGGCAAGCGACTATGGCTACACCTTC. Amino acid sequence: CSVFLDRASDYGYTF.

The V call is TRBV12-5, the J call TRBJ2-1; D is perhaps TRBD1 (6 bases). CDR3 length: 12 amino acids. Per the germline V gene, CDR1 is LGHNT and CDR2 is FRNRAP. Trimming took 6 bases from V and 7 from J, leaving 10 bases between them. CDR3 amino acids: CASGITGNEQFF. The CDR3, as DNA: TGTGCTAGTGGCATAACAGGGAATGAGCAGTTCTTC.

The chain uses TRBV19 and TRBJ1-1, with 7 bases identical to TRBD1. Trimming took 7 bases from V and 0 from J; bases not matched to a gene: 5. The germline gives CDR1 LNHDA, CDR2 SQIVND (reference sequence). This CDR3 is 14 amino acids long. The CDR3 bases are TGTGCCAGTAACGAGGGACAGATGAACACTGAAGCTTTCTTT. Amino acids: CASNEGQMNTEAFF.

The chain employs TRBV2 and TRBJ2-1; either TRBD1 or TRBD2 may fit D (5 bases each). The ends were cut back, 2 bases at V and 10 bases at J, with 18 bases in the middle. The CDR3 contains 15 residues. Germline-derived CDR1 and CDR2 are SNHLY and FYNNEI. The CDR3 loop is CASSEKWDPLGEQFF. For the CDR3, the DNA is TGTGCCAGCAGTGAAAAATGGGACCCCTTAGGGGAGCAGTTCTTC.

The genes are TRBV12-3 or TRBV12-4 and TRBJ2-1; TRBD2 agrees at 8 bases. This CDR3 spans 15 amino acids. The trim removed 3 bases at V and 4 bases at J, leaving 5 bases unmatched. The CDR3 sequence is CASSLDRGGYNEQFF. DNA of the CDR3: TGTGCCAGCAGTTTGGACCGGGGGGGTTACAATGAGCAGTTCTTC.